These 11 T cell receptor beta chains came from one sample sequenced in a study of control samples from healthy donors and cancer patients. Some clones are missing from TCRdb's copy, which holds only in-frame ones; the method was immunoSEQ multiplex PCR. This repertoire shows about 150,000 clones, approximately 96% found once; its top ten account for 8.5%. The sequenced sample was blood. Every receptor here comes from a woman aged 40 to 55 in good health.

The gene calls are TRBV4-3 and TRBJ1-2; maybe TRBD1 (6 bases). Trimming shortened V by 0 bases and J by 7 bases, and 9 bases separated the two germline ends. The germline gives CDR1 LGHNA, CDR2 YSLEER. The CDR3 is 13 amino acids. The CDR3 here is CASSQDGGGGYTF. CDR3 DNA sequence: TGCGCCAGCAGCCAAGATGGGGGCGGTGGCTACACCTTC.

The J gene is TRBJ1-2, the V gene TRBV4-3; D remains ambiguous. The length of the CDR3 is 17 residues. V lost 0 bases and J 5 bases, leaving 19 bases between the germline ends. CDR1 is LGHNA, CDR2 YSLEER, per germline. The chain's CDR3 is CASSQDPWKGSSYGYTF. Here the CDR3 DNA reads TGCGCCAGCAGCCAAGATCCGTGGAAGGGTTCGTCTTATGGCTACACCTTC.

J is TRBJ1-2 and V is TRBV29-1, with TRBD1 matching over 7 bases. This CDR3 has 14 residues. Germline-derived CDR1 and CDR2 are SQVTM and ANQGSEA. Trimming cost V 6 bases and J 5 bases; bases outside gene matches: 12. CDR3 DNA sequence: TGCAGCGTCGGAACTCCAGGGGGGGAGTATGGCTACACCTTC. It specifies CSVGTPGGEYGYTF.

This chain connects TRBV9 to TRBJ2-5, with 10 bases aligning to TRBD2. The germline CDR1 and CDR2 sequences are SGDLS and YYNGEE. With 0 bases clipped from V and 3 bases from J, the junction kept 2 bases outside the gene matches. The CDR3 spans 15 residues. CDR3 bases: TGTGCCAGCAGCGTAGGTCTAGCGGGGGAAGAGACCCAGTACTTC. It codes for CASSVGLAGEETQYF.

The rearrangement links TRBV19 to TRBJ1-5, with 7 bases aligning to TRBD1. The CDR3 has 16 residues. Looked up from germline, CDR1 is LNHDA and CDR2 is SQIVND (reference sequence). J lost 0 bases, V lost 5 bases, and 7 bases had no gene match. CDR3 sequence: CASSAGTAFSNQPQHF. In DNA form, the CDR3 reads TGTGCCAGTAGTGCGGGGACAGCCTTTAGCAATCAGCCCCAGCATTTT. The complete variable domain, with remaining parts taken from reference TRBV19 and TRBJ1-5, reads DGGITQSPKYLFRKEGQNVTLSCEQNLNHDAMYWYRQDPGQGLRLIYYSQIVNDFQKGDIAEGYSVSREKKESFPLTVTSAQKNPTAFYLCASSAGTAFSNQPQHFGDGTRLSIL.

The J gene is TRBJ2-1, the V gene TRBV6-5; D might be TRBD2 (6 bases). CDR3 length equals 14 residues. CDR1 and CDR2 from the germline V gene are MNHEY and SVGAGI. Trimming left V 3 bases short and J 1 base short, with 7 bases between. The CDR3 protein is CASSYSGSYNEQFF. As DNA, the CDR3 is TGTGCCAGCAGTTATAGCGGTTCCTACAATGAGCAGTTCTTC.

The rearrangement uses TRBV11-1 and TRBJ1-3; possible D gene TRBD1, 6 bases. Germline V lookup: CDR1 SGHAT, CDR2 FQDESV (reference sequence). This CDR3 contains 13 residues. Trimming removed 3 bases at V and 9 bases at J, with 12 bases between. The CDR3 DNA is TGTGCCAGCAGCTTGGACAGTCTAGCCACCATATATTTT. Translation: CASSLDSLATIYF. Looking up the rest from reference TRBV11-1 and TRBJ1-3 gives the full variable domain: EAEVAQSPRYKITEKSQAVAFWCDPISGHATLYWYRQILGQGPELLVQFQDESVVDDSQLPKDRFSAERLKGVDSTLKIQPAELGDSAMYLCASSLDSLATIYFGEGSWLTVV.

The CDR3 is CASSKWTSVQNIQYF. CDR3 bases: TGTGCCAGCAGCAAATGGACTAGCGTTCAAAACATTCAGTACTTC. This chain links TRBV6-2 or TRBV6-3 with TRBJ2-4; 9 nucleotides match TRBD2. V shed 6 bases and J 5 bases; nucleotides not matched to a gene: 8. The CDR3 is 15 residues long. Germline-derived CDR1 and CDR2 are MNHEY and SVGEGT.

J is TRBJ2-7 and V is TRBV9, with 9 nucleotides matching TRBD1. CDR3 length: 15 amino acids. Germline V gives CDR1 SGDLS, CDR2 YYNGEE. The V gene end was trimmed by 3 bases and the J gene end by 3 bases; junction bases not matched to a gene: 7. The CDR3 sequence is CASSALGTGFYEQYF. CDR3 bases: TGTGCCAGCAGCGCTCTGGGGACAGGGTTCTACGAGCAGTACTTC. The whole variable domain, remainder taken from reference TRBV9 and TRBJ2-7, is DSGVTQTPKHLITATGQRVTLRCSPRSGDLSVYWYQQSLDQGLQFLIQYYNGEERAKGNILERFSAQQFPDLHSELNLSSLELGDSALYFCASSALGTGFYEQYFGPGTRLTVT.

V is TRBV9 and J is TRBJ1-1; D is uncertain. Germline V gene sequence: CDR1 SGDLS, CDR2 YYNGEE. The V end was cut by 1 base, the J end by 7 bases, with 11 bases between. The CDR3 covers 13 residues. The CDR3 sequence: CASSVSWEGEAFF. CDR3 sequence (DNA): TGTGCCAGCAGCGTATCTTGGGAAGGTGAAGCTTTCTTT.

The chain carries TRBV15 and TRBJ2-5, with 9 bases fitting TRBD1. CDR1 is LNHNV, CDR2 YYDKDF, per germline (reference sequence). V lost 0 bases, J lost 0 bases, and 5 bases stayed unmatched. The CDR3 sequence is 17 residues long. This CDR3 is CATSRELGQGHQETQYF. The CDR3 region has the DNA TGTGCCACCAGCAGAGAATTAGGACAGGGGCACCAAGAGACCCAGTACTTC. The full variable domain, with the rest looked up from reference TRBV15 and TRBJ2-5, is DAMVIQNPRYQVTQFGKPVTLSCSQTLNHNVMYWYQQKSSQAPKLLFHYYDKDFNNEADTPDNFQSRRPNTSFCFLDIRSPGLGDTAMYLCATSRELGQGHQETQYFGPGTRLLVL.